The 31 T cell receptor beta chains in this list originate from one sample, sequenced in a study of naive and memory T cell subsets. The beta constant-region primer was an equimolar mix of two oligonucleotides covering TRBC1 and TRBC2. Ligated cDNA was amplified by four rounds of PCR with nested alpha and beta constant-region primers and SP2. TCRdb ran MiXCR on the UMI-ligation and nested PCR reads and lists one entry per CDR3 protein. This sample has just over 80,000 distinct CDR3 sequences, with about 8.2% found just once. What was sequenced was naive CD8+ T cells from blood. These receptors came from a human donor in good health.

This clonotype was seen a handful of times. The genes are TRBV5-4 and TRBJ2-3, with 7 nucleotides matching TRBD2. The germline CDR1 and CDR2 sequences are SGHNT and YYREEE (reference sequence). The CDR3 contains 14 residues. Germline trimming cut 4 bases from V and 4 bases from J; bases unmatched to any gene: 6. DNA for the CDR3: TGTGCCAGCAGCGGCGGGAGACCCGCAGATACGCAGTATTTT. This translates into CASSGGRPADTQYF.

The chain has TRBV29-1 and TRBJ2-1; TRBD2 matches at 8 bases. Germline V gene data show CDR1 as SQVTM and CDR2 as ANQGSEA. With 4 bases clipped from V and 0 bases from J, the junction kept 11 bases outside the gene matches. The CDR3 has 17 amino acids. CDR3 sequence: CSVAGLAGFSSYNEQFF. CDR3 bases: TGCAGCGTTGCTGGTCTAGCGGGTTTCAGCTCCTACAATGAGCAGTTCTTC.

In its sample, this clonotype was seen many times. J is TRBJ2-3 and V is TRBV7-9; tentative D call: TRBD1 (6 bases). Germline loops: CDR1 SEHNR, CDR2 FQNEAQ (reference sequence). V was cut by 6 bases and J by 4 bases, with 14 bases left in between. CDR3 size: 14 residues. The CDR3 bases are TGTGCCAGCAGTTCACAGGGATCGGCAGATACGCAGTATTTT. Its protein product is CASSSQGSADTQYF.

This clonotype was detected many times. The chain combines TRBV29-1 with TRBJ1-1; a possible D gene is TRBD1 (5 bases). The CDR3 contains 13 residues. CDR1 and CDR2 from the germline V gene are SQVTM and ANQGSEA. V lost 6 bases and J lost 10, with 21 bases in between. The CDR3 spells CSVDPTEASGAFF. CDR3 DNA sequence: TGCAGCGTAGACCCGACAGAGGCCTCTGGAGCTTTCTTT.

The table lists this clonotype with a few counts. This chain connects TRBV20-1 to TRBJ2-5, with D maybe TRBD1 (6 bases). Trimming cost V 5 bases and J 2 bases, with 12 bases left between them. Per germline, CDR1 DFQATT and CDR2 SNEGSKA (reference sequence). This CDR3 has 13 amino acids. The CDR3 sequence: CSARDKLQETQYF. The CDR3 region has the DNA TGCAGTGCTCGGGACAAGCTACAAGAGACCCAGTACTTC.

In its sample, this clonotype was seen many times. V gene TRBV20-1 combines with J gene TRBJ2-7, with TRBD1 identical over 8 bases. Germline values: CDR1 DFQATT, CDR2 SNEGSKA (reference sequence). CDR3 size: 14 residues. With V trimmed by 0 bases and J by 3 bases, 4 bases remained unmatched. Written as DNA, the CDR3 is TGCAGTGCTAGAGATCTAGGACAGGGCTACGAGCAGTACTTC. Amino acid sequence: CSARDLGQGYEQYF.

The chain employs TRBV28 and TRBJ2-1, with TRBD2 matching 8 bases. Unmatched junction bases numbered 6, after V lost 5 bases and J lost 3 bases. Germline V gives CDR1 MDHEN, CDR2 SYDVKM. This CDR3 region has 15 residues. The CDR3 is CASSPRGTSYNEQFF. CDR3 in DNA: TGTGCCAGCAGTCCCCGTGGGACTAGCTACAATGAGCAGTTCTTC. Variable domain in full (rest from reference TRBV28 and TRBJ2-1): DVKVTQSSRYLVKRTGEKVFLECVQDMDHENMFWYRQDPGLGLRLIYFSYDVKMKEKGDIPEGYSVSREKKERFSLILESASTNQTSMYLCASSPRGTSYNEQFFGPGTRLTVL.

V gene TRBV7-3 combines with J gene TRBJ2-5; D tentatively fits TRBD1 or TRBD2 (5 bases each). The germline gives CDR1 SGHTA, CDR2 FQGTGA. This CDR3 is built from 16 residues. V was clipped by 5 bases and J by 2 bases, with 18 bases between them. The CDR3, as DNA: TGTGCCAGCAGCCCGGGGCAGGGCCTCTCACAAGAGACCCAGTACTTC. Its protein is CASSPGQGLSQETQYF. Looking up the rest from reference TRBV7-3 and TRBJ2-5 gives the full variable domain: GAGVSQTPSNKVTEKGKYVELRCDPISGHTALYWYRQSLGQGPEFLIYFQGTGAADDSGLPNDRFFAVRPEGSVSTLKIQRTERGDSAVYLCASSPGQGLSQETQYFGPGTRLLVL.

The chain employs TRBV29-1 and TRBJ2-7; 7 nucleotides match TRBD1. The CDR3 has 13 amino acids. The germline V gene has CDR1 SQVTM and CDR2 ANQGSEA. The V gene end was trimmed by 6 bases and the J gene end by 3 bases; junction bases not matched to a gene: 8. For the CDR3, the DNA is TGCAGCGTGGTGGGACAGAGATACTACGAGCAGTACTTC. It translates to CSVVGQRYYEQYF.

The chain links TRBV7-9 to TRBJ1-2; no clear D. The CDR3 extends over 15 amino acids. The germline gives CDR1 SEHNR, CDR2 FQNEAQ (reference sequence). Trimming took 1 base from V and 1 from J, leaving 10 bases between them. For the CDR3, the DNA is TGTGCCAGCAGCTTAGTTGGTACGAATAACTATGGCTACACCTTC. It encodes CASSLVGTNNYGYTF. Drawing the rest from reference TRBV7-9 and TRBJ1-2, the complete variable domain is DTGVSQNPRHKITKRGQNVTFRCDPISEHNRLYWYRQTLGQGPEFLTYFQNEAQLEKSRLLSDRFSAERPKGSFSTLEIQRTEQGDSAMYLCASSLVGTNNYGYTFGSGTRLTVV.

V gene TRBV7-9 combines with J gene TRBJ2-1; possible D gene TRBD2, 5 bases. Trimming left V 0 bases short and J 4 bases short, with 16 bases between. Germline CDR1 is SEHNR and CDR2 is FQNEAQ (reference sequence). The CDR3 has 17 amino acids. The CDR3 sequence: CASSLAGSGGQYNEQFF. CDR3 DNA: TGTGCCAGCAGCTTAGCGGGAAGCGGAGGCCAATACAATGAGCAGTTCTTC. The entire variable domain, with the rest obtained from reference TRBV7-9 and TRBJ2-1, is as follows: DTGVSQNPRHKITKRGQNVTFRCDPISEHNRLYWYRQTLGQGPEFLTYFQNEAQLEKSRLLSDRFSAERPKGSFSTLEIQRTEQGDSAMYLCASSLAGSGGQYNEQFFGPGTRLTVL.

This clonotype was seen at least ten times. The rearrangement joins TRBV29-1 to TRBJ1-1; D unresolved. The germline gives CDR1 SQVTM, CDR2 ANQGSEA. Trimming removed 7 bases from V and 0 bases from J, with 9 bases in between. There are 12 residues in the CDR3. CDR3 in amino acids: CSGCRMNTEAFF. CDR3 in DNA: TGCAGCGGGTGCAGGATGAACACTGAAGCTTTCTTT. The whole variable domain, filled in from reference TRBV29-1 and TRBJ1-1, reads SAVISQKPSRDICQRGTSLTIQCQVDSQVTMMFWYRQQPGQSLTLIATANQGSEATYESGFVIDKFPISRPNLTFSTLTVSNMSPEDSSIYLCSGCRMNTEAFFGQGTRLTVV.

This clonotype occurred a few times. The CDR3 DNA reads TGTGCCACGGACCTGGCGGGGAACAGCGACGAGCAGTACTTC. This gives the protein CATDLAGNSDEQYF. The rearrangement uses TRBV6-6 and TRBJ2-7; possible D gene TRBD2, 6 bases. The CDR3 spans 14 residues. Per the germline V gene, CDR1 is MNHNY and CDR2 is SVGAGI (reference sequence). Deletions cut 10 bases from V and 5 bases from J, with 21 bases between.

This clonotype was recorded only once. In DNA form, the CDR3 reads TGTGCCAGCAGCTCGAAACCGGGACATCAATACGAGCAGTACTTC. The encoded protein is CASSSKPGHQYEQYF. V and J are TRBV5-5 and TRBJ2-7; D perhaps matches TRBD1 (6 bases). Germline V CDR1 and CDR2: SGHKS, YYEKEE (reference sequence). V was pared by 3 bases and J by 4 bases, with 17 bases between. The CDR3 length is 15 residues.

This clonotype appeared many times. The chain is built from TRBV14 and TRBJ2-1, with D tentatively TRBD2 (5 bases). V gave up 2 bases and J gave up 9 bases, with 11 bases separating them. CDR3 length equals 13 residues. The germline CDR1 and CDR2 sequences are SGHDN and FVKESK. This CDR3 is CASSQLASVEQFF. The CDR3 DNA follows: TGTGCCAGCAGCCAACTAGCCTCTGTTGAGCAGTTCTTC. Supplemented by reference TRBV14 and TRBJ2-1, the full variable domain reads EAGVTQFPSHSVIEKGQTVTLRCDPISGHDNLYWYRRVMGKEIKFLLHFVKESKQDESGMPNNRFLAERTGGTYSTLKVQPAELEDSGVYFCASSQLASVEQFFGPGTRLTVL.

This clonotype appeared a few times. The chain has TRBV6-1 and TRBJ2-1; a possible D gene is TRBD2 (5 bases). Trimming removed 7 bases at V and 0 bases at J, with 10 bases between. The CDR3 contains 14 residues. Germline V gene lookup returns CDR1 MNHNS and CDR2 SASEGT. CDR3 loop: CASMGDPSYNEQFF. As DNA, the CDR3 is TGTGCCAGCATGGGAGATCCCTCCTACAATGAGCAGTTCTTC.

This clonotype was seen a handful of times. The J gene is TRBJ2-1, the V gene TRBV4-2; D gene ambiguous. Per germline, CDR1 LGHNA and CDR2 YNFKEQ. V shed 1 base and J shed 9 bases, with 10 bases lying between them. The CDR3 extends over 13 amino acids. CDR3 region: CASSQVPGGEQFF. The DNA for the CDR3 is TGTGCCAGCAGCCAAGTACCTGGTGGTGAGCAGTTCTTC.

In its sample, this clonotype was seen a few times. The V and J genes are TRBV27 and TRBJ2-7; TRBD2 is a possible D gene (6 bases). There are 16 residues in the CDR3. Trimming stripped 7 bases from V and 3 bases from J, with 22 bases between. Germline V lookup: CDR1 MNHEY, CDR2 SMNVEV (reference sequence). CDR3: CASTPTPGQGLYEQYF. CDR3 coding DNA: TGTGCCAGCACCCCGACCCCGGGCCAGGGACTCTACGAGCAGTACTTC.

In this sample, this clonotype turned up a few times. The rearrangement links TRBV25-1 to TRBJ2-5, with 8 bases lining up with TRBD2. In germline, CDR1 is MGHDK, CDR2 SYGVNS. Germline trimming cut 1 base from V and 9 bases from J; bases unmatched to any gene: 13. The CDR3 has 16 amino acids. The CDR3 is CASSEWGSGTLLAQYF. The CDR3 bases are TGTGCCAGCAGTGAATGGGGTAGCGGGACCCTTTTGGCCCAGTACTTC.

The sample holds many counts of this clonotype. For the CDR3, the DNA is TGTGCCACCAACCCAGCGGGAGGGTACGAGCAGTACTTC. Encoded protein: CATNPAGGYEQYF. This rearrangement joins TRBV6-5 to TRBJ2-7; 10 nucleotides align to TRBD2. The CDR3 is 13 amino acids. The germline V gene encodes CDR1 MNHEY and CDR2 SVGAGI. J gave up 4 bases and V 10 bases, and 7 bases lay outside the gene matches.

In this sample, this clonotype turned up many times. The V gene is TRBV20-1, the J gene TRBJ2-7, with TRBD2 matching over 7 bases. Germline trimming cut 3 bases from V and 2 bases from J; bases unmatched to any gene: 13. Per germline, CDR1 DFQATT and CDR2 SNEGSKA (reference sequence). The CDR3 contains 16 residues. The CDR3 DNA is TGCAGTGCTAGGACCCCCCCCACACGGGGGGCCTACGAGCAGTACTTC. Amino acid sequence: CSARTPPTRGAYEQYF.

In its sample, this clonotype was seen a few times. The J gene is TRBJ2-7, the V gene TRBV3-1; weak D call: TRBD2 (5 bases). The germline CDR1 and CDR2 sequences are LGHDT and YNNKEL (reference sequence). CDR3 size: 14 residues. Trimming removed 7 bases from V and 1 base from J, with 14 bases in between. In DNA, the CDR3 is TGTGCCAGCACCTCTAGCCGGGATTCCTACGAGCAGTACTTC. Its protein is CASTSSRDSYEQYF.

CDR3 bases: TGTGCCAGCAGCATGGGGCCGAGAGGGGACAATGAGCAGTTCTTC. Its translation is CASSMGPRGDNEQFF. The rearrangement uses TRBV11-3 and TRBJ2-1, with D possibly called TRBD1 or TRBD2 (5 bases each). Per the germline V gene, CDR1 is SGHNT and CDR2 is YENEEA. This CDR3 has 15 amino acids. Trimming left V 5 bases short and J 5 bases short, with 16 bases between. Together with reference TRBV11-3 and TRBJ2-1, the CDR3 gives the full variable domain: EAGVVQSPRYKIIEKKQPVAFWCNPISGHNTLYWYLQNLGQGPELLIRYENEEAVDDSQLPKDRFSAERLKGVDSTLKIQPAELGDSAVYLCASSMGPRGDNEQFFGPGTRLTVL.

This clonotype was recorded a few times. This chain links TRBV20-1 with TRBJ2-4; D assignment may be TRBD1 or TRBD2 (5 bases each). CDR3 length: 13 residues. Per the germline V gene, CDR1 is DFQATT and CDR2 is SNEGSKA (reference sequence). V gave up 6 bases and J gave up 5 bases, with 14 bases separating them. The CDR3 coding sequence is TGCAGTGCACGGCCCCGGGGCCAAAACATTCAGTACTTC. It is translated as CSARPRGQNIQYF.

This clonotype was counted between two and nine times. The chain's CDR3 is CASSQDPDNSYEQYF. The DNA of the CDR3 is TGCGCCAGCAGCCAAGATCCCGATAACTCCTACGAGCAGTACTTC. The V and J genes are TRBV4-1 and TRBJ2-7, with D hard to call. V was trimmed by 0 bases and J by 0 bases, leaving 9 bases between them. The CDR3 consists of 15 residues. Germline loops: CDR1 MGHRA, CDR2 YSYEKL.

At least ten counts were recorded for this clonotype. The chain combines TRBV10-2 with TRBJ1-5; 7 bases map to TRBD1. The germline V gene has CDR1 WSHSY and CDR2 SAAADI. This CDR3 has 16 amino acids. V shed 5 bases, J shed 5 bases, and the junction held 12 bases outside the gene matches. The CDR3 loop is CASSMSLTGTDQPQHF. The CDR3 DNA reads as TGCGCCAGCAGTATGTCCTTGACAGGGACGGATCAGCCCCAGCATTTT.

There are many counts of this clonotype. This chain links TRBV10-3 with TRBJ2-1; a weak D match, TRBD1 (6 bases). The CDR3 totals 11 residues. V lost 7 bases to trimming and J lost 5 bases, with 6 bases between them. CDR1 ENHRY and CDR2 SYGVKD come from the germline V gene. The CDR3 DNA sequence: TGTGCCATCAACAGGGACAATGAGCAGTTCTTC. Amino acid sequence: CAINRDNEQFF.

V is TRBV6-2 or TRBV6-3 and J is TRBJ2-7; possibly TRBD2 for D (6 bases). The CDR3 consists of 15 residues. The germline gives CDR1 MNHEY, CDR2 SVGEGT. V gave up 6 bases and J gave up 0 bases, with 15 bases separating them. The CDR3 region is CASSPTRRASYEQYF. The CDR3 DNA is TGTGCCAGCAGCCCGACTAGGAGGGCCTCCTACGAGCAGTACTTC.

This clonotype was detected only a few times. The chain joins TRBV27 to TRBJ1-1; 7 bases fit TRBD1. The CDR3 covers 14 residues. Germline V gives CDR1 MNHEY, CDR2 SMNVEV (reference sequence). The V gene end was trimmed by 0 bases and the J gene end by 5 bases; junction bases not matched to a gene: 3. CDR3 nucleotide sequence: TGTGCCAGCAGTTTATCGAGACAGGGTACTGAAGCTTTCTTT. Protein sequence: CASSLSRQGTEAFF.

This clonotype has a count of ten or more. The chain couples TRBV12-3 or TRBV12-4 to TRBJ2-3, with 10 bases matching TRBD2. The trim removed 7 bases at V and 3 bases at J, leaving 1 base unmatched. The CDR3 has 13 amino acids. CDR3 in DNA: TGTGCCAGCACTAGCGGGAGTACAGATACGCAGTATTTT. Its protein product is CASTSGSTDTQYF.

In this sample, this clonotype turned up many times. The V gene is TRBV4-1, the J gene TRBJ2-4; unclear D gene. V gave up 5 bases and J gave up 1 base, with 12 bases separating them. CDR3 length equals 15 residues. Germline CDR1 is MGHRA and CDR2 is YSYEKL. This CDR3 is CASSSGPVAKNIQYF. The CDR3 nucleotides are TGCGCCAGCAGCTCTGGACCAGTCGCCAAAAACATTCAGTACTTC.